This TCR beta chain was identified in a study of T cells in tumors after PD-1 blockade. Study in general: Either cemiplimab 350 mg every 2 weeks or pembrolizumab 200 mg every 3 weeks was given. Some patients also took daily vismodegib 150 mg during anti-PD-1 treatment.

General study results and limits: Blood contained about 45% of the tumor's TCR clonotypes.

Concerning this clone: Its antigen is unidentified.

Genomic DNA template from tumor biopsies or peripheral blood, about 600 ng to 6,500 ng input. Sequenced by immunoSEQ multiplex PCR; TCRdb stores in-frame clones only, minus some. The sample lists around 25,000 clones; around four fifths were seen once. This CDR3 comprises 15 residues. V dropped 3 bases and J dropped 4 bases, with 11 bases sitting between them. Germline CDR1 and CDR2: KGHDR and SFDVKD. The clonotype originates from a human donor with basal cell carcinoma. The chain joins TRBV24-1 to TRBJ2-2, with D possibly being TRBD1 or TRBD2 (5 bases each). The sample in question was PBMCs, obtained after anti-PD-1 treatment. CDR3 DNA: TGTGCCACCAGTGATCCCGGGACCCCCACCGGGGAGCTGTTTTTT. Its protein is CATSDPGTPTGELFF.